Listed here are 15 T cell receptor beta chains from one sample, sequenced in a study of T cells in Graves' hyperthyroidism and ophthalmopathy. Researchers amplified the TCR beta CDR3 regions from RNA transcripts. HTBI primers were the set used in a first-round RT-PCR of the TCR CDR3. MiXCR, run by TCRdb on the multiplex PCR reads, gives a single entry per CDR3 protein. The sample shows about 250,000 distinct CDR3 sequences, around 22% of them seen only once. The material sequenced was blood. The receptors shown here come from a man aged 25-45 years with Graves' ophthalmopathy.

This clonotype was counted only a few times. The rearrangement uses TRBV7-9 and TRBJ2-5; 8 nucleotides agree with TRBD1. CDR3 length: 17 amino acids. J lost 3 bases, V lost 4 bases, and 13 bases had no gene match. Per germline, CDR1 SEHNR and CDR2 FQNEAQ (reference sequence). The CDR3 protein is CASSYPRTGILKETQYF. The CDR3 DNA reads as TGTGCCAGCAGCTACCCCCGGACAGGGATACTAAAAGAGACCCAGTACTTC.

There are a few counts of this clonotype. This sequence joins TRBV5-1 and TRBJ2-1; either TRBD1 or TRBD2 may supply D (5 bases each). The germline CDR1 and CDR2 sequences are SGHRS and YFSETQ. The CDR3 is made up of 15 amino acids. Trimming stripped 1 base from V and 9 bases from J, with 17 bases between. The DNA of the CDR3 is TGCGCCAGCAGCTTGTTGGCTAGGGGAGAGAGTGAGCAGTTCTTC. Its protein product is CASSLLARGESEQFF.

Only one count was recorded for this clonotype. V and J are TRBV15 and TRBJ1-2; TRBD1 might be the D (5 bases). CDR1 LNHNV and CDR2 YYDKDF come from the germline V gene (reference sequence). Trimming cost V 0 bases and J 3 bases, with 14 bases left between them. The CDR3 runs to 16 residues. The CDR3 DNA sequence: TGTGCCACCAGCAGAGATCGGGCAGGGTGGGACTATGGCTACACCTTC. Translating gives CATSRDRAGWDYGYTF.

CDR3 in amino acids: CASTYTRLAGGETQYF. The CDR3 region has the DNA TGTGCCAGCACCTATACCCGACTAGCGGGGGGGGAGACCCAGTACTTC. The chain employs TRBV6-1 and TRBJ2-5; 14 bases line up with TRBD2. With V trimmed by 7 bases and J by 5 bases, 9 bases remained unmatched. Per germline, CDR1 MNHNS and CDR2 SASEGT. The CDR3 has 16 amino acids.

The J gene is TRBJ2-3, the V gene TRBV29-1; the D gene is possibly TRBD2 (6 bases). V lost 5 bases and J 0 bases, leaving 9 bases between the germline ends. Per germline, CDR1 SQVTM and CDR2 ANQGSEA. The CDR3 runs to 13 residues. Written as DNA, the CDR3 is TGCAGCGTTCGCGGGACGAGCACAGATACGCAGTATTTT. Translation: CSVRGTSTDTQYF.

This chain links TRBV4-1 with TRBJ2-1; 10 nucleotides agree with TRBD2. The germline gives CDR1 MGHRA, CDR2 YSYEKL. The CDR3 is 15 amino acids. V trimming: 3 bases; J trimming: 3 bases; junction bases outside the gene matches: 2. In DNA form, the CDR3 reads TGCGCCAGCAGCCAGGGACTAGCGAACTACAATGAGCAGTTCTTC. Protein product: CASSQGLANYNEQFF.

V and J are TRBV5-1 and TRBJ1-1; D unclear. The CDR3 sequence is 13 residues long. The ends were cut back, 0 bases at V and 4 bases at J, with 7 bases in the middle. Germline-derived CDR1 and CDR2 are SGHRS and YFSETQ. The CDR3, as DNA: TGCGCCAGCAGCTTGGGACGGTTCACTGAAGCTTTCTTT. Translation: CASSLGRFTEAFF. Full variable domain (remainder filled in from reference TRBV5-1 and TRBJ1-1): KAGVTQTPRYLIKTRGQQVTLSCSPISGHRSVSWYQQTPGQGLQFLFEYFSETQRNKGNFPGRFSGRQFSNSRSEMNVSTLELGDSALYLCASSLGRFTEAFFGQGTRLTVV.

V and J are TRBV6-2 or TRBV6-3 and TRBJ2-6, with unresolved D. The CDR3 length is 15 residues. V lost 5 bases and J 2 bases, leaving 10 bases between the germline ends. Germline-derived CDR1 and CDR2 are MNHEY and SVGEGT. The CDR3 sequence: CASSAPGAGANVLTF. The CDR3 DNA sequence: TGTGCCAGCAGTGCCCCTGGGGCTGGGGCCAACGTCCTGACTTTC.

This clonotype was recorded at least ten times. This chain links TRBV3-1 with TRBJ2-7; D is undetermined. Germline assignment: CDR1 LGHDT and CDR2 YNNKEL (reference sequence). The CDR3 is 11 residues long. V gave up 1 base and J gave up 7 bases, with 5 bases separating them. The CDR3 DNA reads as TGTGCCAGCAGCCAAGTAGGGGAGCAGTACTTC. Translating it yields CASSQVGEQYF.

This chain links TRBV24-1 with TRBJ2-1, with 9 bases fitting TRBD1. The ends lost 7 bases at V and 4 bases at J; junction bases unmatched: 4. The CDR3 runs 14 residues. Germline V gene lookup returns CDR1 KGHDR and CDR2 SFDVKD. As DNA, the CDR3 is TGTGCCACCAGCGAGGACAGGGGTTACAATGAGCAGTTCTTC. Its protein product is CATSEDRGYNEQFF.

About this clonotype itself: The junction shows a germline mismatch at one end, possibly a read error. The CDR3 nucleotides read TGCGCCAGCAGCCAAACCCCGGGAATGAACACCGGGGAGCTGTTTTTT. It encodes CASSQTPGMNTGELFF. V is TRBV11-1 and J is TRBJ2-2, with D possibly matching TRBD2 (5 bases). Germline assignment: CDR1 SGHAT and CDR2 FQDESV (reference sequence). This CDR3 comprises 16 residues.

As regards this clonotype: One junction end disagrees with the germline gene, perhaps due to a read error. The chain is built from TRBV6-1 and TRBJ2-1; 7 bases line up with TRBD2. This CDR3 spans 16 amino acids. Germline V gene lookup returns CDR1 MNHNS and CDR2 SASEGT. CDR3 coding DNA: TGTGCCAGCAGTGAAAGACTAGCCGGCTCCTTCAATGAGCAGTTCTTC. It is translated as CASSERLAGSFNEQFF.

The sample holds many counts of this clonotype. The rearrangement joins TRBV11-3 to TRBJ2-5, with TRBD1 matching 8 bases. Germline CDR1 reads SGHNT; CDR2 reads YENEEA. The CDR3 length is 16 residues. V dropped 0 bases and J dropped 5; count of bases not matched to a gene: 8. The CDR3 is CASSLDSAGGLETQYF. In DNA form, the CDR3 reads TGTGCCAGCAGCTTAGATTCCGCAGGGGGCTTGGAGACCCAGTACTTC.

The gene calls are TRBV14 and TRBJ1-1, with TRBD1 as a possible D gene (6 bases). This CDR3 comprises 14 residues. Trimming removed 0 bases from V and 7 bases from J, with 12 bases in between. Germline CDR1 reads SGHDN; CDR2 reads FVKESK. The DNA of the CDR3 is TGTGCCAGCAGCCAAGATGGGGGGACAAGTGAAGCTTTCTTT. The encoded protein is CASSQDGGTSEAFF.

The genes are TRBV28 and TRBJ2-7, with D unclear. The ends were cut back, 5 bases at V and 5 bases at J, with 19 bases in the middle. Germline values: CDR1 MDHEN, CDR2 SYDVKM. There are 15 residues in the CDR3. The CDR3 DNA follows: TGTGCCAGCAGTCTAACGACACTAACAGCAGACGAGCAGTACTTC. Residues: CASSLTTLTADEQYF.